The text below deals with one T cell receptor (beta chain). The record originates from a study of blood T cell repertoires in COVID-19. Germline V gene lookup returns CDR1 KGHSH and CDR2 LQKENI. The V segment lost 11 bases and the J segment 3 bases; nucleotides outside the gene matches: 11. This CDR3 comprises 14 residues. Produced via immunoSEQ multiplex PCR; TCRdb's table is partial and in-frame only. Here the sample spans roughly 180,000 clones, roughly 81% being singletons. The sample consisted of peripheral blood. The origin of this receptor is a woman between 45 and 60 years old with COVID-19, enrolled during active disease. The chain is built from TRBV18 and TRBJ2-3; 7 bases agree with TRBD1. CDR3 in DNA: TGTGCCTCTCTAAGGGGACAGAAGACAGATACGCAGTATTTT. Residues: CASLRGQKTDTQYF.